This T cell receptor beta chain was captured in a study of blood T cell repertoires in COVID-19. Some clones are missing from TCRdb's copy, which holds only in-frame ones; the method was immunoSEQ multiplex PCR. The sample has approximately 58,000 clones, 90% to 95% seen once; the top ten hold 3.1%. Germline V gives CDR1 MGHRA, CDR2 YSYEKL. The V end lost 4 bases, the J end lost 0 bases, and 15 bases lay between the germline ends. This CDR3 has 17 residues. The rearrangement joins TRBV4-1 to TRBJ2-2; D ambiguous. This TCR was sampled from a human donor in a cohort sampled during active COVID-19. Sample: peripheral blood. DNA for the CDR3: TGCGCCAGCAGCCCCTTTGGAGCGAATCCGAACACCGGGGAGCTGTTTTTT. This translates into CASSPFGANPNTGELFF.